There are a few counts of the clone carrying this T cell receptor (beta chain). Its antigen is unidentified. This sample was taken from a study of tumor-infiltrating lymphocytes in primary liver carcinoma. Study-level background: The five patients, who were men and women, ranged in age from 30 to 69 years. Productive TCRbeta read counts per sample ran from roughly 3.6 to 7.5 million and were similar across tissue types. Study observations and caveats: Tumor-adjacent and tumor-blood pairs displayed less overlap than did pairs of tumor regions.

The tissue used was unsorted bulk material of about 19-34 mg. RNA and DNA were co-extracted from it with the AllPrep DNA/RNA mini kit. Germline CDR1 and CDR2: MRHNA and SNTAGT. This CDR3 spans 13 amino acids. Between the trimmed V and J ends, which lost 5 bases and 9 bases, there was a span of 14 bases. With about 470 ng total RNA as template and a constant-region primer, TCR beta cDNA was made. Libraries of TCR beta came from three nested multiplex PCR rounds with slightly modified ARM-PCR. Forward primers for TRBV1-TRBV30 and a C-beta reverse primer served the first two PCR rounds, at about 9 cycles each. TCRdb redid the calling of the multiplex PCR reads with MiXCR, one entry per CDR3 protein. This table holds approximately 45,000 distinct CDR3 sequences, 60% to 80% found once.

The TCR originated in a young woman with primary liver carcinoma and hepatitis B virus infection. The chain recombines TRBV6-4 with TRBJ2-1, with D hard to call. The sequencing sample was made of tumor-adjacent normal liver tissue. For the CDR3, the DNA is TGTGCCAGCAGTCTTTCTGGCTCTGGTGAGCAGTTCTTC. Its protein product is CASSLSGSGEQFF.